This TCR beta chain was captured in a study of shared clonotypes between healthy human individuals. The assay used deep level. Libraries were prepared by immunoSEQ multiplex PCR; TCRdb keeps only in-frame clonotypes and omits some of them. Of over a million clones listed, roughly 96% are singletons. The CDR3 has 19 amino acids. V shed 3 bases, J shed 5 bases, and the junction held 19 bases outside the gene matches. The germline gives CDR1 GTSNPN, CDR2 SVGIG (reference sequence). V is TRBV30 and J is TRBJ1-5; 10 bases line up with TRBD1. The clonotype was recovered from a man in his thirties or forties in good health. Source material: naive CD4+ T cells sorted from blood. The subset was: CD45RA+ positively selected. The CDR3 here is CAWSSYRDRGRGSDQPQHF. The CDR3 DNA follows: TGTGCCTGGAGCTCCTACCGGGACAGGGGAAGGGGGTCCGATCAGCCCCAGCATTTT.